This T cell receptor beta chain stems from a study of control samples from healthy donors and cancer patients. The repertoire was sequenced with immunoSEQ multiplex PCR; TCRdb's copy has only in-frame clones and lacks some. The repertoire consists of fewer than 95,000 clones, with around nine tenths occurring once and the leading ten covering more than 20%. This clone appeared a single time. The sequenced sample was blood. The source is a man aged 30-40 years in good health.

The CDR3 DNA follows: TGTGCCATCAGTGACCTAAGCTCCTACGAGCAGTACTTC. It is translated as CAISDLSSYEQYF. This chain uses TRBV10-3 with TRBJ2-7; D gene ambiguous. The CDR3 is 13 residues long. The germline V and J ends were trimmed by 3 bases and 0 bases, with 6 bases remaining between them. Germline V lookup: CDR1 ENHRY, CDR2 SYGVKD.